One and the same sample provided the 25 T cell receptor beta chains below, sequenced in a study of cytomegalovirus exposure and HLA in healthy donors. The PCR used 60 Vbeta and 13 Jbeta primers. Clones were read by immunoSEQ multiplex PCR, and TCRdb kept only the in-frame ones, dropping some. The table records 95,000 to 100,000 clones, around 80% of them present only once. The source material was PBMCs. The receptors stem from a woman aged 55-69 years in good health and CMV-seronegative.

This sequence joins TRBV6-5 and TRBJ1-2; D uncertain. V gave up 0 bases and J gave up 4 bases, with 9 bases separating them. The CDR3 runs to 14 residues. Germline loops: CDR1 MNHEY, CDR2 SVGAGI. The CDR3 DNA reads as TGTGCCAGCAGTTACTCCCGGGGAAGCTATGGCTACACCTTC. It encodes CASSYSRGSYGYTF.

The chain combines TRBV2 with TRBJ2-3; perhaps TRBD1 as D (5 bases). CDR3 length: 14 residues. Germline assignment: CDR1 SNHLY and CDR2 FYNNEI. The V end was cut by 4 bases, the J end by 0 bases, with 8 bases between. CDR3 nucleotides: TGTGCCAGCAGTGGACAGTCTAGCACAGATACGCAGTATTTT. Protein sequence: CASSGQSSTDTQYF. Together with reference TRBV2 and TRBJ2-3, the CDR3 gives the full variable domain: EPEVTQTPSHQVTQMGQEVILRCVPISNHLYFYWYRQILGQKVEFLVSFYNNEISEKSEIFDDQFSVERPDGSNFTLKIRSTKLEDSAMYFCASSGQSSTDTQYFGPGTRLTVL.

This chain connects TRBV7-6 to TRBJ2-1, with a possible D match to TRBD1 (6 bases). Germline V gene lookup returns CDR1 SGHVS and CDR2 FNYEAQ. Trimming stripped 2 bases from V and 3 bases from J, with 14 bases between. The CDR3 loop spans 16 amino acids. The CDR3 region is CASSLPPGQDYNEQFF. DNA for the CDR3: TGTGCCAGCAGCTTACCACCGGGACAAGACTACAATGAGCAGTTCTTC.

The chain has TRBV5-1 and TRBJ2-5, with D hard to call. CDR3 length equals 12 residues. Trimming removed 3 bases at V and 5 bases at J, with 8 bases between. Germline assignment: CDR1 SGHRS and CDR2 YFSETQ. CDR3 coding DNA: TGCGCCAGCAGCTCCACCCGGGAGACCCAGTACTTC. It codes for CASSSTRETQYF.

This clone was observed a few times. The rearrangement uses TRBV6-5 and TRBJ1-1; TRBD1 agrees at 8 bases. V lost 6 bases and J lost 4; bases outside the gene matches: 4. CDR3 length: 13 residues. Germline lookup yields CDR1 MNHEY and CDR2 SVGAGI. CDR3 coding DNA: TGTGCCAGCAGCAGGGGGCAGTCCACTGAAGCTTTCTTT. Translation gives CASSRGQSTEAFF.

The chain has TRBV7-2 and TRBJ2-1; possibly TRBD2 for D (5 bases). This CDR3 has 14 amino acids. V was cut by 4 bases and J by 8 bases, with 15 bases left in between. CDR1 and CDR2 from the germline V gene are SGHTA and FQGNSA. DNA for the CDR3: TGTGCCAGCAGCTCCGGTGCGGGCCGCTATGAGCAGTTCTTC. This codes for CASSSGAGRYEQFF.

The V call is TRBV6-5, the J call TRBJ1-6; perhaps TRBD1 as D (5 bases). The germline CDR1 and CDR2 sequences are MNHEY and SVGAGI. V was trimmed by 7 bases and J by 1 base, leaving 11 bases between them. This CDR3 is built from 15 residues. The CDR3 is CASTTRGSYNSPLHF. The CDR3 DNA is TGTGCCAGCACCACCCGGGGGTCCTATAATTCACCCCTCCACTTT.

The rearrangement uses TRBV6-5 and TRBJ2-7; 9 bases are a match to TRBD2. Germline V gene sequence: CDR1 MNHEY, CDR2 SVGAGI. This CDR3 region has 12 residues. After removal of 6 bases from V and 7 bases from J, the junction contained 4 bases not matched to a gene. The CDR3 region is CASSLAGREQYF. The CDR3 nucleotides read TGTGCCAGCAGCCTAGCGGGGAGAGAGCAGTACTTC.

This clone was picked up a small number of times. The J gene is TRBJ2-7, the V gene TRBV2; TRBD1 is a possible D gene (6 bases). The V gene's germline CDR1 is SNHLY and CDR2 FYNNEI. V was pared by 8 bases and J by 3 bases, with 11 bases between. This CDR3 region has 12 residues. CDR3: CASGTPNYEQYF. The CDR3 DNA reads as TGTGCCAGCGGGACACCAAACTACGAGCAGTACTTC.

The chain is built from TRBV5-4 and TRBJ2-7; the D gene is possibly TRBD1 (6 bases). Trimming pared 4 bases from V and 5 bases from J, leaving 10 bases between. The CDR3 has 12 residues. From germline, CDR1 is SGHNT and CDR2 YYREEE (reference sequence). CDR3 in amino acids: CASSTGGHEQYF. DNA of the CDR3: TGTGCCAGCAGCACTGGGGGCCACGAGCAGTACTTC.

This clone was seen more than once but under ten times. The chain combines TRBV6-5 with TRBJ2-7, with 9 bases aligning to TRBD1. After removal of 6 bases from V and 5 bases from J, the junction contained 11 bases not matched to a gene. Germline V CDR1 and CDR2: MNHEY, SVGAGI. This CDR3 contains 15 residues. The DNA for the CDR3 is TGTGCCAGCAGACCCGGGACAGGGCTGTTCCACGAGCAGTACTTC. Translation gives CASRPGTGLFHEQYF.

This chain uses TRBV2 with TRBJ1-2; D is possibly TRBD1 (6 bases). Trimming cost V 3 bases and J 3 bases, with 14 bases left between them. Germline V gives CDR1 SNHLY, CDR2 FYNNEI. The CDR3 spans 15 residues. The CDR3 region is CASSEAGRGYYGYTF. CDR3 in DNA: TGTGCCAGCAGTGAGGCGGGCAGGGGCTACTATGGCTACACCTTC.

This chain joins TRBV5-1 and TRBJ2-1; 12 bases fit TRBD2. Germline CDR1 reads SGHRS; CDR2 reads YFSETQ. Trimming removed 5 bases from V and 7 bases from J; junction bases left unmatched: 13. The length of the CDR3 is 17 residues. CDR3 DNA sequence: TGCGCCAGCAGGGGGCCACGGACTAGCGGGACCTTTAATGAGCAGTTCTTC. Translated: CASRGPRTSGTFNEQFF.

V and J are TRBV7-9 and TRBJ2-7; a possible D gene is TRBD2 (6 bases). Trimming pared 3 bases from V and 3 bases from J, leaving 12 bases between. Germline assignment: CDR1 SEHNR and CDR2 FQNEAQ (reference sequence). The CDR3 loop spans 14 amino acids. DNA for the CDR3: TGTGCCAGCAGCTTGGGAGGCTTACTCTACGAGCAGTACTTC. Translating gives CASSLGGLLYEQYF.

The rearrangement joins TRBV6-1 to TRBJ1-2, with D perhaps TRBD1 (6 bases). Trimming removed 10 bases at V and 4 bases at J, with 19 bases between. This CDR3 contains 14 residues. Per germline, CDR1 MNHNS and CDR2 SASEGT. DNA of the CDR3: TGTGCCACCCCGAAAACGAGGGGGTCCTATGGCTACACCTTC. Protein sequence: CATPKTRGSYGYTF.

The chain links TRBV2 to TRBJ1-1; unclear D gene. This CDR3 comprises 12 residues. Per the germline V gene, CDR1 is SNHLY and CDR2 is FYNNEI. The V end was cut by 5 bases, the J end by 11 bases, with 15 bases between. The CDR3 coding sequence is TGTGCCAGCAGTCGGGAGTTAAATCAGGCTTTCTTT. This sequence encodes CASSRELNQAFF.

The J gene is TRBJ2-2, the V gene TRBV27; 9 bases match TRBD1. Trimming removed 6 bases from V and 4 bases from J; junction bases left unmatched: 3. The CDR3 has 14 residues. Germline V gene sequence: CDR1 MNHEY, CDR2 SMNVEV (reference sequence). The CDR3 protein is CASSRDRVTGELFF. In DNA, the CDR3 is TGTGCCAGCAGCCGGGACAGGGTCACCGGGGAGCTGTTTTTT.

The chain links TRBV29-1 to TRBJ2-1; 9 nucleotides match TRBD2. CDR3 length: 14 residues. The V gene's germline CDR1 is SQVTM and CDR2 ANQGSEA. Trimming at V came to 3 bases and at J to 6 bases, leaving 6 bases not matched to a gene. Written as DNA, the CDR3 is TGCAGCGTTGACGTAGCGGGGGCCTTCAATGAGCAGTTCTTC. It specifies CSVDVAGAFNEQFF.

This sequence joins TRBV5-1 and TRBJ2-6; possibly TRBD1 for D (5 bases). CDR3 length: 14 amino acids. Deletions cut 4 bases from V and 2 bases from J, with 7 bases between. CDR1 and CDR2 from the germline V gene are SGHRS and YFSETQ. CDR3 sequence reads: CASSQGTGANVLTF. The DNA of the CDR3 is TGCGCCAGCAGCCAGGGAACTGGGGCCAACGTCCTGACTTTC. Combining the CDR3 with reference TRBV5-1 and TRBJ2-6 gives the whole variable domain KAGVTQTPRYLIKTRGQQVTLSCSPISGHRSVSWYQQTPGQGLQFLFEYFSETQRNKGNFPGRFSGRQFSNSRSEMNVSTLELGDSALYLCASSQGTGANVLTFGAGSRLTVL.

This clone has a single count. The chain has TRBV7-9 and TRBJ1-4, with a weak D call TRBD1 (6 bases). The CDR3 contains 15 residues. Trimming stripped 6 bases from V and 4 bases from J, with 15 bases between. CDR1 and CDR2 (germline): SEHNR, FQNEAQ (reference sequence). CDR3 amino acids: CASSQGTRGNEKLFF. The DNA of the CDR3 is TGTGCCAGCAGTCAGGGGACACGGGGTAATGAAAAACTGTTTTTT.

The chain recombines TRBV7-9 with TRBJ2-7; possibly TRBD2 for D (6 bases). The CDR3 has 15 residues. The V and J ends lost 1 base and 6 bases respectively, with 16 bases between them. Germline V lookup: CDR1 SEHNR, CDR2 FQNEAQ (reference sequence). The CDR3 region is CASSLGTLRRAEQYF. The DNA for the CDR3 is TGTGCCAGCAGCTTAGGAACCCTCCGGAGGGCCGAGCAGTACTTC.

The chain's CDR3 is CASSLAAGVRQPQHF. The CDR3, as DNA: TGTGCCAGCAGCTTAGCGGCAGGGGTTCGTCAGCCCCAGCATTTT. The V call is TRBV7-2, the J call TRBJ1-5; tentatively, D is TRBD1 (6 bases). Trimming removed 0 bases from V and 6 bases from J, with 12 bases in between. Germline values: CDR1 SGHTA, CDR2 FQGNSA. The CDR3 covers 15 residues.

V and J are TRBV30 and TRBJ2-2; D is perhaps TRBD1 (6 bases). Trimming shortened V by 1 base and J by 0 bases, and 6 bases separated the two germline ends. The CDR3 contains 14 residues. Germline V CDR1 and CDR2: GTSNPN, SVGIG (reference sequence). The CDR3 region has the DNA TGTGCCTGGAGTGGACAGGCGAACACCGGGGAGCTGTTTTTT. It translates to CAWSGQANTGELFF.

For this clone: The same CDR3 can be traced to other DNA sequences in this sample. This sequence joins TRBV5-1 and TRBJ2-5; 9 bases map to TRBD1. Trimming at V came to 2 bases and at J to 2 bases, leaving 1 base not matched to a gene. Per germline, CDR1 SGHRS and CDR2 YFSETQ. CDR3 length: 14 amino acids. The CDR3 nucleotides read TGCGCCAGCAGCTTCGGGACAGGGCAAGAGACCCAGTACTTC. Its translation: CASSFGTGQETQYF.

V usage is TRBV13 and J usage is TRBJ1-1, with 9 bases fitting TRBD1. The trim removed 2 bases at V and 3 bases at J, leaving 7 bases unmatched. The germline gives CDR1 PRHDT, CDR2 FYEKMQ (reference sequence). CDR3 length: 16 residues. CDR3: CASSLSGQGRDTEAFF. CDR3 in DNA: TGTGCCAGCAGCTTAAGTGGACAGGGGAGGGACACTGAAGCTTTCTTT.